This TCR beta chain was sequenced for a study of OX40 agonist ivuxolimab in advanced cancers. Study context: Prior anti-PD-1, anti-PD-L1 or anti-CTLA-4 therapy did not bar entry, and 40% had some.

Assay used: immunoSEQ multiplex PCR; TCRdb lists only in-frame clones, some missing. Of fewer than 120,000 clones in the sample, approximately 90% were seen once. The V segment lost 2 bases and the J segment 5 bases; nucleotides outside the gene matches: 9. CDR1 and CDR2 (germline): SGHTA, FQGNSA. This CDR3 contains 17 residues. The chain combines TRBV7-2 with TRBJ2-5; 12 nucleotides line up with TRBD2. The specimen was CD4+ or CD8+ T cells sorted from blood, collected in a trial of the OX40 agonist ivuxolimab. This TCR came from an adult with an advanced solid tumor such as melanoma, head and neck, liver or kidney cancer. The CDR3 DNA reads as TGTGCCAGCAGCTTACTTTCTAGCGGGGGGGTTGGGGAGACCCAGTACTTC. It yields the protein CASSLLSSGGVGETQYF.